This T cell receptor (beta chain) emerged from a study of blood T cells in healthy people across ages. The overall study: Template switching recovered approximately one barcoded beta molecule for every two T cells.

This CDR3 comprises 17 residues. Germline CDR1 SNHLY, CDR2 FYNNEI. Primed by a sample-barcoded 5' primer and a J-beta primer mix, a second PCR proceeded for 7 to 11 cycles. MiXCR was run by TCRdb on the 5' RACE reads, yielding one entry per CDR3 protein. The repertoire holds 1.6 million or so distinct CDR3 sequences, with roughly 32% as singletons. Remarks on this clonotype: Its antigen is currently unknown. Its ends do not fully match the called genes, so a read error is possible.

Study-wide results and caveats: It was the long-lived donors that had more naive CD4+ cells and higher diversity than aged donors.

The sequence was collected from a woman aged 30 to 39 in good health. The sequenced sample consisted of blood. The chain links TRBV2 to TRBJ1-1, with TRBD1 identical over 7 bases. The CDR3, as DNA: TGTGCCAGCAGTGAAGCTTCCCAGGGACAGATGAACACCGAAGCTTTCTTT. Amino acid sequence: CASSEASQGQMNTEAFF.